The rows below give T cell receptor beta chains drawn from one sample of a study of PD-1 blockade in classical Hodgkin lymphoma. Data came from immunoSEQ multiplex PCR; TCRdb stores just in-frame clones and leaves some out. The sample holds roughly 30,000 clones; approximately 90% are singletons and the top ten take over 0.2%. Sequencing was done on a sample of CD4+ T cells from blood. The receptors here all came from a human donor with classical Hodgkin lymphoma. Both conserved end residues are part of each CDR3. D genes are given only for firm matches. Clone sizes are given selectively: once, few, many, or a class where the clone is expanded.

cdr3_nt cdr3_aa j_call v_call clone_size d_call
TGCGCCAGCAGCTTCTTCGGAGGGAACACTGAAGCTTTCTTT CASSFFGGNTEAFF TRBJ1-1 TRBV5-1 once .
TGTGCCAGCAGCCGCGGGGGAGGGGCTCGGAATTCACCCCTCCACTTT CASSRGGGARNSPLHF TRBJ1-6 TRBV7-9 . .
TGTGCCAGCAGCTTAGTATTCGATCAGCCCCAGCATTTT CASSLVFDQPQHF TRBJ1-5 TRBV7-2 . .
TGTGCCAGTGGCCGCCTAGCGGGGGGGGCCTCCAATGAGCAGTTCTTC CASGRLAGGASNEQFF TRBJ2-1 TRBV19 . TRBD2
TGTGCCAGCAGCCGGACAGGGCGTTGGGAGCAGTACTTC CASSRTGRWEQYF TRBJ2-7 TRBV14 . TRBD1
TGTGCCAGCAGTTCCTCCGGGACAGGGGCAAACGAGCAGTACTTC CASSSSGTGANEQYF TRBJ2-7 TRBV28 . TRBD1
TGTGCCAGCAGACGGAAGGAAGAGACCCAGTACTTC CASRRKEETQYF TRBJ2-5 TRBV5-6 . .
TGTGCCAGCAGCTTCGACCTACTAGCGGTGAACACCGGGGAGCTGTTTTTT CASSFDLLAVNTGELFF TRBJ2-2 TRBV11-3 . TRBD2
TGTGCCAGCAGCCAAGATCTGGGCAGTGAAGCTTTCTTT CASSQDLGSEAFF TRBJ1-1 TRBV14 . .
TGTGCCAGCAGTCGACGAACAGGGTCCTCTGGAAACACCATATATTTT CASSRRTGSSGNTIYF TRBJ1-3 TRBV7-3 . .
TGTGCCAGCTCACCACCAAATTCGCAGGCTCGGGGGACTGAAGCTTTCTTT CASSPPNSQARGTEAFF TRBJ1-1 TRBV18 . .
TGTGCCAGCAGCTTCACAGGGGCGAACACTGAAGCTTTCTTT CASSFTGANTEAFF TRBJ1-1 TRBV11-3 . TRBD1
TGCAAGGGGACAGGGGGCTGGGGCTACACCTTC CKGTGGWGYTF TRBJ1-2 TRBV20-1 once TRBD1
TGTGCCAGCGGCGACGGGAGGGAAACCGGGGAGCTGTTTTTT CASGDGRETGELFF TRBJ2-2 TRBV6-6 . TRBD2
TGTGCCAGCAGCTTAGCGGACTCCTACAATGAGCAGTTCTTC CASSLADSYNEQFF TRBJ2-1 TRBV7-7 . .